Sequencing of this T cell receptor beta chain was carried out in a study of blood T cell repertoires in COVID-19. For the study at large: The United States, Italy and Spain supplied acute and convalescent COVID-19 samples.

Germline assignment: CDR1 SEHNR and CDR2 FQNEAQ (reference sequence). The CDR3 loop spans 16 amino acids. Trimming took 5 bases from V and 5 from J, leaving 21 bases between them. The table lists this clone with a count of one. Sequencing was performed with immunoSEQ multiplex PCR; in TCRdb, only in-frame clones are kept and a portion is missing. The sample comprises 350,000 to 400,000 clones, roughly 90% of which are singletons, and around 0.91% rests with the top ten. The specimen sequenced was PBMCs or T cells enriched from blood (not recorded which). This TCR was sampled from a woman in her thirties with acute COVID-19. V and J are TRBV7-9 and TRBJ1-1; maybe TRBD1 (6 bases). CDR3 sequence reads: CASSLGPYIRGTEAFF. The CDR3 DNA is TGTGCCAGCAGCCTTGGGCCTTATATCAGGGGAACTGAAGCTTTCTTT.